This TCR beta chain was obtained from a study of long-term antiretroviral therapy in people with HIV. Study findings and constraints: Clones showing expansion before ART dominated the repertoire at all time points.

The United States was where all participants with HIV were treated. The assay, immunoSEQ v3.0, was run at survey level. Method: immunoSEQ multiplex PCR; TCRdb's copy keeps in-frame clones and lacks some. The data contain 15,000 to 20,000 clones, about four fifths of them singletons. Germline values: CDR1 DFQATT, CDR2 SNEGSKA (reference sequence). The CDR3 is 11 amino acids. V lost 6 bases and J lost 9, with 12 bases in between. Of note for this clone: The antigen is undetermined.

Source: unsorted PBMCs, taken 0.9 years after starting antiretroviral therapy. The sequence was collected from a man aged 18 to 35 with HIV. This rearrangement joins TRBV20-1 to TRBJ2-1, with D unclear. CDR3 DNA: TGCAGTGCCGCCCGGTCGCGTGAGCAGTTCTTC. This codes for CSAARSREQFF.